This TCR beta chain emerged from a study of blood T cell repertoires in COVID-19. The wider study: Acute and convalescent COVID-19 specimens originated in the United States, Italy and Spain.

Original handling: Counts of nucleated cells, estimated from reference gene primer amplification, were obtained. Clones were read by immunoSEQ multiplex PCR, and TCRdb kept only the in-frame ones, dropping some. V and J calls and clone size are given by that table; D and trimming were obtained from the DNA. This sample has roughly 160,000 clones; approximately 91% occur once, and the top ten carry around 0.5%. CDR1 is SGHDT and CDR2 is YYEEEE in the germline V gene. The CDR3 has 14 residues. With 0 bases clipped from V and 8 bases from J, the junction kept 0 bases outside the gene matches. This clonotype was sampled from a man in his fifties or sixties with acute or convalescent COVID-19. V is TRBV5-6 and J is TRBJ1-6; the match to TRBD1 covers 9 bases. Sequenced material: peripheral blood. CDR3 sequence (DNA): TGTGCCAGCAGCTTGGACAGGGGGCATTCACCCCTCCACTTT. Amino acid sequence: CASSLDRGHSPLHF.